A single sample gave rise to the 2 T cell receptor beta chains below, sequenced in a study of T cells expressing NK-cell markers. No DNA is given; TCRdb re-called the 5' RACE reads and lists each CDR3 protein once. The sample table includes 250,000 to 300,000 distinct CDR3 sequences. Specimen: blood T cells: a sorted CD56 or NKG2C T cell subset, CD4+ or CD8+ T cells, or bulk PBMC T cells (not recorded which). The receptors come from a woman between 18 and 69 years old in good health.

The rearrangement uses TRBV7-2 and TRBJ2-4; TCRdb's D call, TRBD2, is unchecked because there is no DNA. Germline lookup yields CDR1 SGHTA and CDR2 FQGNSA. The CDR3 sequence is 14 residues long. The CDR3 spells CASSPGGPENIQYF.

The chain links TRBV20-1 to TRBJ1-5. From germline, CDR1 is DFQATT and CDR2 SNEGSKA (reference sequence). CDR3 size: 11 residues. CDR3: CSAGRDQPQHF.